The rows below give T cell receptor beta chains drawn from one sample of a study of T cells in localized non-small cell lung cancer. Produced via immunoSEQ multiplex PCR; TCRdb's table is partial and in-frame only. The table has 33,000 or so clones, roughly four fifths seen once; the top ten hold 17%. This specimen consisted of peripheral blood, obtained before any cancer treatment. The receptors were gathered from a male donor older than 55 with stage III squamous cell lung carcinoma. The CDR3 runs from the conserved cysteine through the conserved F or W. Each record gives: V gene, D gene, J gene, clone size, CDR3 DNA, CDR3 protein. A D gene is named only where the DNA matches it firmly. For some rows the clone size is stated as once, few or many, or as a class when expanded; others skip it.

V: TRBV19
D: TRBD1
J: TRBJ1-5
size: few
DNA: TGTGCCAGTAGTACAAACAGGGGATTTGGCAATCAGCCCCAGCATTTT
CDR3: CASSTNRGFGNQPQHF

V: TRBV5-1
D: -
J: TRBJ1-1
size: once
DNA: TGCGCCAGCAGCTTGGGCGCGGGTACTGAAGCTTTCTTT
CDR3: CASSLGAGTEAFF

V: TRBV5-6
D: -
J: TRBJ1-3
size: -
DNA: TGTGCCAGCAGCTGGCCAACAGGAAACACCATATATTTT
CDR3: CASSWPTGNTIYF

V: TRBV13
D: -
J: TRBJ2-5
size: -
DNA: TGTGCCAGCGGGGAGATGAGGGGCGAGACCCAGTACTTC
CDR3: CASGEMRGETQYF

V: TRBV4-1
D: -
J: TRBJ1-5
size: few
DNA: TGCGCCAGCAGCCAAGAGGGATTTGGGCCCCAGCATTTT
CDR3: CASSQEGFGPQHF

V: TRBV19
D: -
J: TRBJ1-1
size: -
DNA: TGTGCCAGTAGTACTCGACCCTCCGGGGACACTGAAGCTTTCTTT
CDR3: CASSTRPSGDTEAFF

V: TRBV29-1
D: TRBD1
J: TRBJ2-3
size: -
DNA: TGCAGCGTTGATTTACAGGGGGAACCAGATACGCAGTATTTT
CDR3: CSVDLQGEPDTQYF

V: TRBV7-9
D: TRBD1
J: TRBJ1-2
size: -
DNA: TGTGCCAGCAGCTTAGTCCGGACAGGGCACGGCTACACCTTC
CDR3: CASSLVRTGHGYTF

V: TRBV10-2
D: TRBD2
J: TRBJ2-7
size: -
DNA: TGCGCCAGCAGTGGCAGACTAGCGGGAGAGTCCTACGAGCAGTACTTC
CDR3: CASSGRLAGESYEQYF

V: TRBV11-2
D: -
J: TRBJ2-5
size: -
DNA: TGTGCCAGCAGCTTAGGGCAGTCTCGAGAGACCCAGTACTTC
CDR3: CASSLGQSRETQYF

V: TRBV25-1
D: -
J: TRBJ1-4
size: -
DNA: TGTGCCAGCGTGGGGGATGCAACTAATGAAAAACTGTTTTTT
CDR3: CASVGDATNEKLFF

V: TRBV5-1
D: TRBD2
J: TRBJ2-3
size: -
DNA: TGCGCCAGCAGCAGGGGACTAGCGGGGAGCACAGATACGCAGTATTTT
CDR3: CASSRGLAGSTDTQYF

V: TRBV7-2
D: -
J: TRBJ1-2
size: -
DNA: TGTGCCAGCAGCCCGGGACTTCCTGGGGGCTACACCTTC
CDR3: CASSPGLPGGYTF

V: TRBV19
D: -
J: TRBJ2-7
size: -
DNA: TGTGCCAGTAGTACAGAGTGGGCCTACGAGCAGTACTTC
CDR3: CASSTEWAYEQYF

V: TRBV5-1
D: -
J: TRBJ1-6
size: -
DNA: TGCGCCAGCAGCTTGGCGGCAAGCTCCTATAATTCACCCCTCCACTTT
CDR3: CASSLAASSYNSPLHF

V: TRBV7-9
D: TRBD1
J: TRBJ1-1
size: -
DNA: TGTGCCAGCAGTCGAACCGGGACAGGGGGTCCCACTGAAGCTTTCTTT
CDR3: CASSRTGTGGPTEAFF

V: TRBV7-2
D: -
J: TRBJ1-5
size: -
DNA: TGTGCCAGCAGCCATTTAGACGGAGTAGTGAATCAGCCCCAGCATTTT
CDR3: CASSHLDGVVNQPQHF

V: TRBV5-1
D: -
J: TRBJ2-1
size: -
DNA: TGCGCCAGCAGCCCCCAGCCTTCAGGGAATGAGCAGTTCTTC
CDR3: CASSPQPSGNEQFF

V: TRBV5-6
D: TRBD1
J: TRBJ2-7
size: -
DNA: TGTGCCAGCCAGACAGGGGGAACCTACGAGCAGTACTTC
CDR3: CASQTGGTYEQYF

V: TRBV18
D: TRBD2
J: TRBJ2-5
size: -
DNA: TGTGCCAGCTCACCGGGACTAGCGGACCAAGAGACCCAGTACTTC
CDR3: CASSPGLADQETQYF

V: TRBV28
D: -
J: TRBJ2-7
size: -
DNA: TGTGCCAGCAGTTTAGAAGTTGGGGAGCAGTACTTC
CDR3: CASSLEVGEQYF

V: TRBV9
D: -
J: TRBJ2-3
size: -
DNA: TGTGCCAGCAGCGTAGCTGTGGGATCCACAGATACGCAGTATTTT
CDR3: CASSVAVGSTDTQYF

V: TRBV2
D: TRBD1
J: TRBJ2-7
size: once
DNA: TGTGCCAGCAGTGAAGCGTACGGGACAGCCTACGAGCAGTACTTC
CDR3: CASSEAYGTAYEQYF

V: TRBV7-6
D: -
J: TRBJ2-1
size: -
DNA: TGTGCCAGCAGCTTAGCGCAAGGCAGGGGCGCCTTCAATGAGCAGTTCTTC
CDR3: CASSLAQGRGAFNEQFF

V: TRBV7-2
D: -
J: TRBJ1-5
size: once
DNA: TGTGCCAGCAGCTTAACGCGGGCTAGTCAGCCCCAGCATTTT
CDR3: CASSLTRASQPQHF

V: TRBV19
D: TRBD1
J: TRBJ1-2
size: -
DNA: TGTGCCAGTAGTATTACTGGGACAGAGGGCTACACCTTC
CDR3: CASSITGTEGYTF

V: TRBV5-1
D: -
J: TRBJ2-7
size: -
DNA: TGCGCCAGCAGCTTGGGGTTGGGCGACGAGCAGTACTTC
CDR3: CASSLGLGDEQYF

V: TRBV10-1
D: TRBD2
J: TRBJ2-3
size: -
DNA: TGCGCCAGCAGTGACCCCATGGGTAGCGGGGGAACAACAGATACGCAGTATTTT
CDR3: CASSDPMGSGGTTDTQYF

V: TRBV7-9
D: TRBD1
J: TRBJ1-5
size: -
DNA: TGTGCCAGCAGCTTAGCGGACAGGGGCCGAAATCAGCCCCAGCATTTT
CDR3: CASSLADRGRNQPQHF

V: TRBV15
D: -
J: TRBJ2-2
size: -
DNA: TGTGCCACCAGCTTCGGTACCGGGGAGCTGTTTTTT
CDR3: CATSFGTGELFF

V: TRBV25-1
D: -
J: TRBJ1-3
size: -
DNA: TGTGCCAGCAGTATCTCTGGAAACACCATATATTTT
CDR3: CASSISGNTIYF

V: TRBV9
D: -
J: TRBJ1-3
size: -
DNA: TGTGCCAGCAGCGAACGAAACCTAGGACAGCCTGGAAACACCATATATTTT
CDR3: CASSERNLGQPGNTIYF

V: TRBV5-1
D: -
J: TRBJ2-1
size: -
DNA: TGCGCCAGCAGCTCGCTTGTAGCCGGCTCCTACAATGAGCAGTTCTTC
CDR3: CASSSLVAGSYNEQFF

V: TRBV28
D: -
J: TRBJ1-1
size: -
DNA: TGTGCCAGCAGGGCGACAGTGAACACTGAAGCTTTCTTT
CDR3: CASRATVNTEAFF

V: TRBV5-1
D: -
J: TRBJ2-1
size: -
DNA: TGCGCCAGCAGCTTGACCGGGACCCAGGTGTACAATGAGCAGTTCTTC
CDR3: CASSLTGTQVYNEQFF

V: TRBV5-1
D: -
J: TRBJ2-6
size: few
DNA: TGCGCCAGCAGCTTGGCACCTGGCTCTGGGGCCAACGTCCTGACTTTC
CDR3: CASSLAPGSGANVLTF

V: TRBV18
D: -
J: TRBJ1-1
size: -
DNA: TGTGCCAGCTCACCACTTCACGACAGGCAGAACACTGAAGCTTTCTTT
CDR3: CASSPLHDRQNTEAFF

V: TRBV7-9
D: -
J: TRBJ2-7
size: -
DNA: TGTGCCAGCAGCTCCACCAGGGGCCTCGGGCAGTACTTC
CDR3: CASSSTRGLGQYF

V: TRBV19
D: TRBD2
J: TRBJ2-3
size: -
DNA: TGTGCCAGTAGCATGCTAGCGGGTACCCCGACAGATACGCAGTATTTT
CDR3: CASSMLAGTPTDTQYF

V: TRBV25-1
D: -
J: TRBJ1-5
size: few
DNA: TGTGCCAGCAGTACGAGGGGCTCGGGGCAGCCCCAGCATTTT
CDR3: CASSTRGSGQPQHF

V: TRBV19
D: TRBD2
J: TRBJ2-2
size: few
DNA: TGTGCCAGTTTGCGGGGGGCAGATACCGGGGAGCTGTTTTTT
CDR3: CASLRGADTGELFF

V: TRBV6-5
D: -
J: TRBJ2-3
size: -
DNA: TGTGCCAGCAGTAGCGAACCTAGCACAGATACGCAGTATTTT
CDR3: CASSSEPSTDTQYF

V: TRBV30
D: -
J: TRBJ1-2
size: -
DNA: TGTGCCTGGAGGGACCAGGGCGTGAAGGGCTACACCTTC
CDR3: CAWRDQGVKGYTF

V: TRBV10-1
D: -
J: TRBJ1-1
size: few
DNA: TGCGCCAGCAGTCAATCAAGGAACACTGAAGCTTTCTTT
CDR3: CASSQSRNTEAFF

V: TRBV30
D: TRBD1
J: TRBJ1-4
size: -
DNA: TGTGCCTGGAGTGTGGGACAGGGAGTTGAAAAACTGTTTTTT
CDR3: CAWSVGQGVEKLFF

V: TRBV30
D: -
J: TRBJ2-7
size: -
DNA: TGTGCCTGGATCAGGGGGGAAGGGGTGGGCGAGCAGTACTTC
CDR3: CAWIRGEGVGEQYF

V: TRBV5-5
D: -
J: TRBJ2-1
size: few
DNA: TGTGCCAGCAGCCTGGACATCCCGGTCTACAATGAGCAGTTCTTC
CDR3: CASSLDIPVYNEQFF

V: TRBV5-8
D: -
J: TRBJ2-1
size: few
DNA: TGTGCCAGCAGCTTGAGAGGAGTACTAGTCAATGAGCAGTTCTTC
CDR3: CASSLRGVLVNEQFF

V: TRBV7-8
D: -
J: TRBJ1-3
size: -
DNA: TGTGCCAGCAGCCCGGGGGGGGCTGGAAACACCATATATTTT
CDR3: CASSPGGAGNTIYF

V: TRBV30
D: -
J: TRBJ2-7
size: -
DNA: TGTGCCTGGACGATTGGCTCCTACGAGCAGTACTTC
CDR3: CAWTIGSYEQYF

V: TRBV18
D: -
J: TRBJ2-2
size: -
DNA: TGTGCCAGCTCACCACCGACGGGCCTCAACACCGGGGAGCTGTTTTTT
CDR3: CASSPPTGLNTGELFF

V: TRBV9
D: TRBD2
J: TRBJ2-7
size: -
DNA: TGTGCCAGCAGCGGCCCTTCTAGCGGGGGTTCCTACGAGCAGTACTTC
CDR3: CASSGPSSGGSYEQYF

V: TRBV10-2
D: -
J: TRBJ2-3
size: once
DNA: TGCGCCAGCAGTCCCAGACAGGTCCCAGATACGCAGTATTTT
CDR3: CASSPRQVPDTQYF

V: TRBV5-6
D: TRBD1
J: TRBJ2-2
size: -
DNA: TGTGCCAGCAGCTTACAGGGGGCGAACACCGGGGAGCTGTTTTTT
CDR3: CASSLQGANTGELFF

V: TRBV11-2
D: -
J: TRBJ2-5
size: few
DNA: TGTGCCAGCAGCTTCGCGCCTCAAGAGACCCAGTACTTC
CDR3: CASSFAPQETQYF

V: TRBV14
D: -
J: TRBJ1-1
size: few
DNA: TGTGCCAGCAGCCAAGATCGAGGGGCGAACACTGAAGCTTTCTTT
CDR3: CASSQDRGANTEAFF

V: TRBV6-1
D: -
J: TRBJ2-1
size: -
DNA: TGTGCCAGCAGTGGATTCTCCGGACAGCCTCTACCCAATGAGCAGTTCTTC
CDR3: CASSGFSGQPLPNEQFF

V: TRBV7-9
D: -
J: TRBJ2-1
size: -
DNA: TGTGCCAGCAGCTTAGCTGGCGGAGCGGAGCAGTTCTTC
CDR3: CASSLAGGAEQFF